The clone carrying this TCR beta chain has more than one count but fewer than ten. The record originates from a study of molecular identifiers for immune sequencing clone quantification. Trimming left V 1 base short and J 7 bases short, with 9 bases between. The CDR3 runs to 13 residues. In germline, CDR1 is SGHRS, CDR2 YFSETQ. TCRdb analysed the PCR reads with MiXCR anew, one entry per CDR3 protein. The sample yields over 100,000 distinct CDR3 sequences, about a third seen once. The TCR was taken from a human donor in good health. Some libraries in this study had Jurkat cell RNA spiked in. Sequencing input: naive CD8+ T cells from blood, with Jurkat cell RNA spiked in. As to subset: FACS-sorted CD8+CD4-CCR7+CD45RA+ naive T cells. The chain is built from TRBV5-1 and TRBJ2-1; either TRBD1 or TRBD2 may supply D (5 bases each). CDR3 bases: TGCGCCAGCAGCTTGTCGGGGCCAAATGAGCAGTTCTTC. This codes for CASSLSGPNEQFF.